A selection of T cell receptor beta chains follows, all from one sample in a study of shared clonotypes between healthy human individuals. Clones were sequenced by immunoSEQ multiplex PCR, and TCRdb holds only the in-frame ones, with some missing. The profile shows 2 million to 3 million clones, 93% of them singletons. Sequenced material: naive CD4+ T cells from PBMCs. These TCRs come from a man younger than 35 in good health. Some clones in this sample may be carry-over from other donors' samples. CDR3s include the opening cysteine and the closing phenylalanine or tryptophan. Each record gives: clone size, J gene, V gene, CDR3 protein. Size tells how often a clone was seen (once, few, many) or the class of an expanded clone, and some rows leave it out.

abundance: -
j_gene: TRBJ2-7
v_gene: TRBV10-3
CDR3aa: CAKTGTRPYEQYF

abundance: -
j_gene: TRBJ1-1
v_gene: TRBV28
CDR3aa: CASRSPQGASNTEAFF

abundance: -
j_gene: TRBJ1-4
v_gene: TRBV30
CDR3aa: CAWSSGSGEKLFF

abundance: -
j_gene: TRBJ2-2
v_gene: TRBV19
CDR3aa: CASSRPGRNTGELFF

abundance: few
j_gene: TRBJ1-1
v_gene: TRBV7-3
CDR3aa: CASSPGTENTEAFF

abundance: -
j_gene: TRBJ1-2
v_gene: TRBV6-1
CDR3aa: CASSTTVTPNYGYTF

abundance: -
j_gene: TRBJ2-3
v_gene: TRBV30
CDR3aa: CAWSVRTGTQYF

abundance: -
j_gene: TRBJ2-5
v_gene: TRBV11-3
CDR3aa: CASSPDREETQYF

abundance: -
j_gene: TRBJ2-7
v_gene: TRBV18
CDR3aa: CASSPTSGDTYEQYF

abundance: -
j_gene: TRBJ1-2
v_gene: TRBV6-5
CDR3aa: CASSYSVGGWEGYTF